The clone carrying this T cell receptor (beta chain) came up a few times. Its target is unknown. The PCR employed 60 Vbeta primers together with 13 Jbeta primers. Method: immunoSEQ multiplex PCR; TCRdb's copy keeps in-frame clones and lacks some. The sample lists approximately 200,000 clones, just over 75% occurring once. The data were taken from a study of cytomegalovirus exposure and HLA in healthy donors. The ends were cut back, 8 bases at V and 3 bases at J, with 10 bases in the middle. This CDR3 is built from 13 residues. Germline values: CDR1 LNHDA, CDR2 SQIVND (reference sequence). Study results and caveats: Presence/absence analyses supposed approximately even sequencing depth among donors. Using the classifier, cytomegalovirus status was reportedly diagnosed with high specificity and sensitivity. Excluded: some indistinguishable V segments such as TRBV6-2 and TRBV6-3. Across HLA loci, a later analysis found differing TCR association rates, with DRB1 most and HLA-C fewest.

Material for sequencing was PBMCs. This TCR was recovered from a man aged 25-45 years in good health and CMV-seronegative. V and J are TRBV19 and TRBJ1-4, with D unresolved. In nucleotides, the CDR3 is TGTGCCAGTTCGACACTAGCTAATGAAAAACTGTTTTTT. It specifies CASSTLANEKLFF.